This TCR beta chain originates from a study of blood T cell repertoires in COVID-19. Study in general: Some COVID-19 samples were acute and others convalescent; all came from the United States, Italy and Spain. Sources were T cells, B-cell-depleted T cells, or PBMCs; the material itself was cDNA or gDNA.

This clone came up once. CDR1 and CDR2 from the germline V gene are SGHRS and YFSETQ. The CDR3 sequence is 16 residues long. Trimming took 0 bases from V and 2 from J; bases not matched to a gene: 7. Per the study methods: Amplification with reference gene primers provided the estimates of nucleated cell counts. Produced via immunoSEQ multiplex PCR; TCRdb's table is partial and in-frame only. V and J calls and clone size are those listed in that table; D and trimming were worked out from the DNA. The table has around 200,000 clones, around nine tenths seen once. Sequences were obtained from peripheral blood. The receptor's source is a man between 70 and 80 years old with acute or convalescent COVID-19. This chain joins TRBV5-1 and TRBJ1-1; TRBD1 matches 7 bases. CDR3 in amino acids: CASSLGQGFFNTEAFF. The CDR3 DNA sequence: TGCGCCAGCAGCTTGGGACAGGGATTCTTCAACACTGAAGCTTTCTTT.